The TCR beta chain under discussion was sequenced for a study of cytomegalovirus exposure and HLA in healthy donors. PCR amplification relied on 60 Vbeta primers (plus 13 Jbeta primers). Here immunoSEQ multiplex PCR was the method, and the copy in TCRdb shows in-frame clones only, minus some. The table shows about 190,000 clones, with 70% to 80% occurring only once. Study observations and caveats: The authors later linked a missense DCLRE1C variant to TCR beta V- and J-gene trimming. Overall, approximately 150 TCR beta chains were annotated as cytomegalovirus-associated. At a 0.05 false discovery rate, a later analysis found 18,000 or so TCR beta sequences to be associated with HLA alleles.

Concerning this clone: Its antigen remains unknown.

V dropped 4 bases and J dropped 0 bases, with 11 bases sitting between them. The CDR3 extends over 15 amino acids. Germline CDR1 is SGDLS and CDR2 is YYNGEE. This chain connects TRBV9 to TRBJ2-1; D may be TRBD2 (6 bases). The sample was PBMCs. The TCR comes from a woman in her forties or fifties in good health and CMV-seronegative. In DNA, the CDR3 is TGTGCCAGCAGCCAAGCGGGTGCCTCCTACAATGAGCAGTTCTTC. As protein: CASSQAGASYNEQFF.